The clone carrying this T cell receptor (beta chain) showed up just a few times. Its target is unknown. This entry comes from a study of cytotoxic CD8 clonotypes in ibrutinib-treated CLL. Study-wide points: Sustained-remission and progressing patients' sampling times differed.

This CDR3 has 17 residues. V dropped 8 bases and J dropped 1 base, with 21 bases sitting between them. In germline, CDR1 is LGHNA, CDR2 YNFKEQ. The data were produced by immunoSEQ multiplex PCR, yet TCRdb's version contains in-frame clones alone and is incomplete. The sample holds some 29,000 clones, around two thirds seen once. The chain recombines TRBV4-2 with TRBJ1-3; D unresolved. Here the sequenced sample was PBMCs, taken after 24 months of ibrutinib treatment. This sequence was found in a human donor with chronic lymphocytic leukemia. The CDR3 reads CASAFSIGFTSGNTIYF. Here the CDR3 DNA reads TGTGCCAGCGCTTTTTCGATCGGGTTTACGTCTGGAAACACCATATATTTT.